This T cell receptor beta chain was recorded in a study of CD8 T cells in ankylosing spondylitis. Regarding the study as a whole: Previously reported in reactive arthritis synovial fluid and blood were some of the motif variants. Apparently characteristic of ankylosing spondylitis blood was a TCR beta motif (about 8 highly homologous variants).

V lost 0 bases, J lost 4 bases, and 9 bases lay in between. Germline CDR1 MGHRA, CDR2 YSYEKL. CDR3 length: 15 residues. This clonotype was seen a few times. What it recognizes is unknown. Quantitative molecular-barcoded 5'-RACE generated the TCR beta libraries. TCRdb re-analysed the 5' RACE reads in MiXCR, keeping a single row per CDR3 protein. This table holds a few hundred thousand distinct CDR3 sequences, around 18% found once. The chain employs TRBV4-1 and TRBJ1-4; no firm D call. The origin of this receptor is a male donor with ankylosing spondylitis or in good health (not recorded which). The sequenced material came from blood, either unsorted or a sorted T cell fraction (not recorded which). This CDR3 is CASSQEGLNNEKLFF. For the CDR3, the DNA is TGCGCCAGCAGCCAAGAGGGCCTTAATAATGAAAAACTGTTTTTT.